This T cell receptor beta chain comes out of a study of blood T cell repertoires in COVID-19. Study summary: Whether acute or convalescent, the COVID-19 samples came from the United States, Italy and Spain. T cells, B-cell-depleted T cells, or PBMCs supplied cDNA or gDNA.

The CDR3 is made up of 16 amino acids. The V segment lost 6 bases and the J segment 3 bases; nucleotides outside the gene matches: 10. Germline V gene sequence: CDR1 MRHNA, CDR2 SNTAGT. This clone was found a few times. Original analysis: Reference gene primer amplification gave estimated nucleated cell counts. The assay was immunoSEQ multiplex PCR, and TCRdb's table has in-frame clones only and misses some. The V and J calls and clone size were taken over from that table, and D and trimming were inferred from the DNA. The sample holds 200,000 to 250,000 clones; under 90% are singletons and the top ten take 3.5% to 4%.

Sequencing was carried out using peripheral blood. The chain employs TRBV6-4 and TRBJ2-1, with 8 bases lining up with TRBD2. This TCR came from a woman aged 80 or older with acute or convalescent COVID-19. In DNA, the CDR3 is TGTGCCAGCAGGGGACTTAGCGGGGACTTCTACAATGAGCAGTTCTTC. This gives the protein CASRGLSGDFYNEQFF.